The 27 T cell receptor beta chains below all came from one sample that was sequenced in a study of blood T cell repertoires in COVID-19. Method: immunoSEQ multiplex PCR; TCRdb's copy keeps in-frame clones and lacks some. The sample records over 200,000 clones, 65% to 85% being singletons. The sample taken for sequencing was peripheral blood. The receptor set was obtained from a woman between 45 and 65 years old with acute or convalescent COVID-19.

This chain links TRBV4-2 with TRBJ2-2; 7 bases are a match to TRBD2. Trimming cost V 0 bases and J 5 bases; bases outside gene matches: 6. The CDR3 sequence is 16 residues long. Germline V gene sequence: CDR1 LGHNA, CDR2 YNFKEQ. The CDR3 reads CASSQDRGLPTGELFF. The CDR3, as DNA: TGTGCCAGCAGCCAAGATAGGGGACTACCGACCGGGGAGCTGTTTTTT.

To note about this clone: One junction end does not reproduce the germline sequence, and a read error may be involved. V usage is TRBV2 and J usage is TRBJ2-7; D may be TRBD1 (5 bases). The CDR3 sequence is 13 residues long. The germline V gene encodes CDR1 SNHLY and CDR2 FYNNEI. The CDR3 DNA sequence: TGTGCCAGCAGATCGACAGCCCAATCGTCCCAATCCTTC. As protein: CASRSTAQSSQSF.

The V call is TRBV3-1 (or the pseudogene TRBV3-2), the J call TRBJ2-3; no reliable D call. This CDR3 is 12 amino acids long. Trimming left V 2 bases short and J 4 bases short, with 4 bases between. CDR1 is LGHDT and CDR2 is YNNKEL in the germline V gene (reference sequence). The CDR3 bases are TGTGCCAGCAGCCAACAGGCAGATACGCAGTATTTT. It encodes CASSQQADTQYF.

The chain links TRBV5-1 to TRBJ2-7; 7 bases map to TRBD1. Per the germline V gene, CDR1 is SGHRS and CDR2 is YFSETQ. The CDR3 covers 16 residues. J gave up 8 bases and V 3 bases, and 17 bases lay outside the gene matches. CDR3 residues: CASSWGQLSPLTQQYF. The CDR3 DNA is TGCGCCAGCAGCTGGGGACAGCTAAGTCCCCTTACTCAGCAGTACTTC.

This CDR3 reads CASNTAGTINEKLFF. CDR3 DNA sequence: TGTGCCAGCAATACCGCGGGAACCATTAATGAAAAACTGTTTTTT. The chain couples TRBV28 to TRBJ1-4; D ambiguous. CDR1 and CDR2 from the germline V gene are MDHEN and SYDVKM. CDR3 size: 15 residues. Trimming removed 7 bases at V and 4 bases at J, with 16 bases between.

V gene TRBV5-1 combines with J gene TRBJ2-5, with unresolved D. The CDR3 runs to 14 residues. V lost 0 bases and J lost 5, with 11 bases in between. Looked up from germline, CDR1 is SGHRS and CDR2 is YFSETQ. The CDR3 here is CASSLEAVSETQYF. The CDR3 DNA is TGCGCCAGCAGCTTGGAGGCGGTATCGGAGACCCAGTACTTC.

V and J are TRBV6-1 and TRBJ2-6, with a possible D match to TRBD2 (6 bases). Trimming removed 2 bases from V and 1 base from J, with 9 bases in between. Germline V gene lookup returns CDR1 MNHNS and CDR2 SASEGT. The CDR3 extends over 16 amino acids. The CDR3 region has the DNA TGTGCCAGCAGTGAACCGGCGGGGTCTGGGGCCAACGTCCTGACTTTC. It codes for CASSEPAGSGANVLTF.

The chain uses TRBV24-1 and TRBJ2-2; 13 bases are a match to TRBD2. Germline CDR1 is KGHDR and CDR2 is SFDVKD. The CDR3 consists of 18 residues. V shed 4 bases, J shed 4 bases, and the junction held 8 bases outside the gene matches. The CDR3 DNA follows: TGTGCCACCAGTGACCAAGGACTAGCGGGAGCTATCACCGGGGAGCTGTTTTTT. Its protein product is CATSDQGLAGAITGELFF.

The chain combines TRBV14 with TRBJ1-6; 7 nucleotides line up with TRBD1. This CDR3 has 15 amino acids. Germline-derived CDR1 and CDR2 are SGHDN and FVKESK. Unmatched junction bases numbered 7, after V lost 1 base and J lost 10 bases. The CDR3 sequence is CASSQGRGTGSPLHF. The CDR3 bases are TGTGCCAGCAGCCAAGGCAGGGGGACGGGGTCACCCCTCCACTTT. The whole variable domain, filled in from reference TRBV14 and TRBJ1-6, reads EAGVTQFPSHSVIEKGQTVTLRCDPISGHDNLYWYRRVMGKEIKFLLHFVKESKQDESGMPNNRFLAERTGGTYSTLKVQPAELEDSGVYFCASSQGRGTGSPLHFGNGTRLTVT.

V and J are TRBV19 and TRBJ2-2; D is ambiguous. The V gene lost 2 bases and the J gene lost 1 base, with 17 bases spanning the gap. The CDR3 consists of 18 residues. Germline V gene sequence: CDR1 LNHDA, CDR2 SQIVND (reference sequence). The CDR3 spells CASSILVVAQMNTGELFF. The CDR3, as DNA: TGTGCCAGTAGTATACTCGTGGTGGCACAAATGAACACCGGGGAGCTGTTTTTT.

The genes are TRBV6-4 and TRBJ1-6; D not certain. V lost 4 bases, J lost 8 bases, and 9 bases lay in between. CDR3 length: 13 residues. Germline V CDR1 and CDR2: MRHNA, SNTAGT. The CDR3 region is CASSAGEDSPLHF. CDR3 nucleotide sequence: TGTGCCAGCAGTGCTGGGGAGGATTCACCCCTCCACTTT.

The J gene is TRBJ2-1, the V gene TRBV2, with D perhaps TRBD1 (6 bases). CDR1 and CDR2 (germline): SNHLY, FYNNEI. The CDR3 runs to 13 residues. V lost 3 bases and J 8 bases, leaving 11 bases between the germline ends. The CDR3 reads CASSESGQHEQFF. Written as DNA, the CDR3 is TGTGCCAGCAGTGAGTCAGGACAGCATGAGCAGTTCTTC.

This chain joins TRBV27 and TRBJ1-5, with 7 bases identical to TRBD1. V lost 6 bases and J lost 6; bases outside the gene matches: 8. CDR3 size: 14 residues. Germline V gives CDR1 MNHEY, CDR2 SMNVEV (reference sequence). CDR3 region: CASRLTGYVQPQHF. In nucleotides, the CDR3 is TGTGCCAGCAGGCTGACAGGGTACGTTCAGCCCCAGCATTTT.

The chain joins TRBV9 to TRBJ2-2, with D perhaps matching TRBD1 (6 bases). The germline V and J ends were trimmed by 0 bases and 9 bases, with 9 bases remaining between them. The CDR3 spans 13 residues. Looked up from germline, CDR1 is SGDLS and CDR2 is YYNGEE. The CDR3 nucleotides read TGTGCCAGCAGCGTAGAGGGGGAGCGGGAGCTGTTTTTT. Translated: CASSVEGERELFF.

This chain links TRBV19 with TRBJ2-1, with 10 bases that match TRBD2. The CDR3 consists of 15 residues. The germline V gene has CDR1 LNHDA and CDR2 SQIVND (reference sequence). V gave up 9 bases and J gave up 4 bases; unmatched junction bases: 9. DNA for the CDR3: TGTGCCAGCCGCCCAGCGGGAGGGCCTTACAATGAGCAGTTCTTC. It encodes CASRPAGGPYNEQFF. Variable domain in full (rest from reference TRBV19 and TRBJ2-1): DGGITQSPKYLFRKEGQNVTLSCEQNLNHDAMYWYRQDPGQGLRLIYYSQIVNDFQKGDIAEGYSVSREKKESFPLTVTSAQKNPTAFYLCASRPAGGPYNEQFFGPGTRLTVL.

CDR3 in DNA: TGTGCCAGCAGCCCCGAAACACGGGGTCAGCCCCAGCATTTT. Translating gives CASSPETRGQPQHF. V is TRBV3-1 (or the pseudogene TRBV3-2) and J is TRBJ1-5; D ambiguous. The CDR3 is 14 amino acids. The ends were cut back, 4 bases at V and 6 bases at J, with 13 bases in the middle. Germline V lookup: CDR1 LGHDT, CDR2 YNNKEL (reference sequence).

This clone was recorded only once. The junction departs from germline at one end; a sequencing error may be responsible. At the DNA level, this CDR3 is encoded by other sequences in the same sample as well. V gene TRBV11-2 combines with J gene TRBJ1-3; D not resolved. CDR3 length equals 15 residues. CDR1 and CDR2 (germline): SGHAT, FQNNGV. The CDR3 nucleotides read TGTGCCAGTAGCTTAGACGGAGGCTCTGGAAACACCATATATTTT. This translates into CASSLDGGSGNTIYF.

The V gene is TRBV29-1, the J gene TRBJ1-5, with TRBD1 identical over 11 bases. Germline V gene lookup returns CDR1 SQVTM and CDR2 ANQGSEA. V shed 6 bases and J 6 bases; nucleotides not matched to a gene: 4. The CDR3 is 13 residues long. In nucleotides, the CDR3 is TGCAGCGTGGGGGACAGGGGGTTTCAGCCCCAGCATTTT. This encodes CSVGDRGFQPQHF.

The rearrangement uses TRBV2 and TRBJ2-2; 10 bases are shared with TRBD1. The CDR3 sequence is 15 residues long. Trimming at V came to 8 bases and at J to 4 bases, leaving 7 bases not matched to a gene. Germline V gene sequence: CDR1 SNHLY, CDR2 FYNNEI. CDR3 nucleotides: TGTGCCAGCTCTAAGGGGACAGGGGTCACCGGGGAGCTGTTTTTT. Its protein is CASSKGTGVTGELFF.

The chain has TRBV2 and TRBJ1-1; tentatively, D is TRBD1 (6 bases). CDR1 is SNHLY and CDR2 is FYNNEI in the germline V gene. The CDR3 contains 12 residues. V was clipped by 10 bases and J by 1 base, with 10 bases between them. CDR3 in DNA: TGTGCCATTTGGGACAAGAACACTGAAGCTTTCTTT. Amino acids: CAIWDKNTEAFF.

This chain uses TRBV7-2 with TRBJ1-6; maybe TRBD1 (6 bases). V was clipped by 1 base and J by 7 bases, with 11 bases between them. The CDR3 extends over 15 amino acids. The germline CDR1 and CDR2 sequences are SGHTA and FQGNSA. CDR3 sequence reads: CASSLGTGRNSPLHF. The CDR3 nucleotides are TGTGCCAGCAGCTTAGGCACAGGGAGAAATTCACCCCTCCACTTT.

The CDR3 coding sequence is TGTGCCAGCAGTTCCAGGGAAGTTCAGCCCCAGCATTTT. Translation: CASSSREVQPQHF. The chain carries TRBV28 and TRBJ1-5, with D tentatively TRBD1 (5 bases). Germline V gene sequence: CDR1 MDHEN, CDR2 SYDVKM. Trimming removed 4 bases from V and 6 bases from J, with 10 bases in between. The CDR3 totals 13 residues.

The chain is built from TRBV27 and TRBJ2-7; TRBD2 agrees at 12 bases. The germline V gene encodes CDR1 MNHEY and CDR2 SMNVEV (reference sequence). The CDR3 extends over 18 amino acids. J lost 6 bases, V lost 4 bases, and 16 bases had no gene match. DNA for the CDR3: TGTGCCAGCAGTTCACCTGGACTAGCGGGATCCTCCCATATCGAGCAGTACTTC. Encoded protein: CASSSPGLAGSSHIEQYF.

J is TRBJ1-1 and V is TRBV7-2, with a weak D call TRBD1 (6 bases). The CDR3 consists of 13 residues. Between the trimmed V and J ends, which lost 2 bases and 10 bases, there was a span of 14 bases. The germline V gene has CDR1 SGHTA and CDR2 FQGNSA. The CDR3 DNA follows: TGTGCCAGCAGCTTAAATCACGGACAGCCAGCTTTCTTT. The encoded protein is CASSLNHGQPAFF.

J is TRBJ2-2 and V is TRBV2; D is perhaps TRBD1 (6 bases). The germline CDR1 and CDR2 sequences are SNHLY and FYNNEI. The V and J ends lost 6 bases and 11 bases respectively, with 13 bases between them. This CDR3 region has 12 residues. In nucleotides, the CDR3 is TGTGCCAGCAGAGGAAACAGGGTTGAGCTGTTTTTT. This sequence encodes CASRGNRVELFF.

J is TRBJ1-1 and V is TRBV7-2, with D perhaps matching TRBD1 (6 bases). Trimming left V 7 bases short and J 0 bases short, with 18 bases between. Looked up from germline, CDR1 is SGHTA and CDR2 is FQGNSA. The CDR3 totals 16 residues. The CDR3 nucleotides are TGTGCCAGCACCCAGCAGGGGCCGGCGATGAACACTGAAGCTTTCTTT. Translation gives CASTQQGPAMNTEAFF.

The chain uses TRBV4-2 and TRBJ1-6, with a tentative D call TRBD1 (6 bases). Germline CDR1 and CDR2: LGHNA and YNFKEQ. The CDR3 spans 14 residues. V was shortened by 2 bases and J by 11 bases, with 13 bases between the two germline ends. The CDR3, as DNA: TGTGCCAGCAGCCAACCTGGGGGCAAGACACCCCTCCACTTT. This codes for CASSQPGGKTPLHF.